The 25 T cell receptor beta chains given below trace back to one sample, sequenced in a study of CD8 T cells in ankylosing spondylitis (dated by TCRdb to 2016 to 2017). Library prep was done by 5' RACE. Instrument on record: Illumina HiSeq 2500. TCRdb reprocessing: public reads trimmed at Q25 with fastp, clones called with MiXCR, in-frame beta chains kept. Rows are combined by CDR3 protein, so each entry shows the most common genes and DNA. This sample gives a few hundred thousand distinct CDR3 sequences in total; 8% to 11% of them show up just once. The biggest ten clones account for roughly 23% of the sample. The sequenced sample was blood, either unsorted or a sorted T cell fraction (not recorded which). These TCRs come from a male donor with ankylosing spondylitis or in good health (not recorded which).

This clonotype appeared many times. The chain links TRBV5-1 to TRBJ1-4; D is unresolved. The germline gives CDR1 SGHRS, CDR2 YFSETQ. The V end lost 5 bases, the J end lost 2 bases, and 16 bases lay between the germline ends. This CDR3 region has 16 residues. CDR3 protein: CASRISGSQTNEKLFF. CDR3 in DNA: TGCGCCAGCAGAATATCCGGGAGCCAGACTAATGAAAAACTGTTTTTT.

The chain recombines TRBV7-3 with TRBJ2-2; TRBD2 matches 12 bases. The CDR3 runs to 17 residues. Germline V gene sequence: CDR1 SGHTA, CDR2 FQGTGA. J was trimmed by 4 bases and V by 2 bases; bases with no gene match: 5. CDR3: CASSLLTSGGSTGELFF. CDR3 bases: TGTGCCAGCAGCTTATTGACTAGCGGGGGCAGCACCGGGGAGCTGTTTTTT.

Ten or more counts support this clonotype. This chain connects TRBV10-3 to TRBJ2-5; no firm D call. CDR1 is ENHRY, CDR2 SYGVKD, per germline. V was clipped by 2 bases and J by 5 bases, with 6 bases between them. The CDR3 is 12 amino acids. CDR3 region: CAISESRETQYF. The CDR3 region has the DNA TGTGCCATCAGTGAGAGCCGGGAGACCCAGTACTTC.

This clonotype was seen only a few times. The V gene is TRBV5-6, the J gene TRBJ2-3, with 7 bases lining up with TRBD2. Germline V lookup: CDR1 SGHDT, CDR2 YYEEEE. This CDR3 comprises 16 residues. J gave up 0 bases and V 1 base, and 5 bases lay outside the gene matches. CDR3 bases: TGTGCCAGCAGCTTGACCGGGGGGTCTAGCACAGATACGCAGTATTTT. It translates to CASSLTGGSSTDTQYF.

This clonotype has more than one count but fewer than ten. V is TRBV18 and J is TRBJ1-1; 7 nucleotides align to TRBD1. Per germline, CDR1 KGHSH and CDR2 LQKENI. This CDR3 spans 13 amino acids. V shed 2 bases and J 8 bases; nucleotides not matched to a gene: 5. The CDR3 region is CASSPGQGVEAFF. The CDR3 DNA sequence: TGTGCCAGCTCACCAGGGCAGGGGGTGGAAGCTTTCTTT.

To note about this clonotype: This may be a read error, as it is one base from a much larger clone. As the CDR3 is not closed by the conserved phenylalanine or tryptophan, this likely results from a read error. The chain employs TRBV6-4 and TRBJ2-1, with 9 positions matching TRBD2. The length of the CDR3 is 15 residues. Germline V gene sequence: CDR1 MRHNA, CDR2 SNTAGT. V shed 2 bases and J 6 bases; nucleotides not matched to a gene: 5. The CDR3 DNA sequence: TGTGCCAGCAGTGACGGGGCGGGGGGGCTCAATGAGCAGTTCTTG. It specifies CASSDGAGGLNEQFL.

The gene calls are TRBV20-1 and TRBJ2-1; a possible D gene is TRBD2 (7 bases). This CDR3 is 16 amino acids long. Germline V gene sequence: CDR1 DFQATT, CDR2 SNEGSKA (reference sequence). V shed 7 bases and J shed 0 bases, with 19 bases lying between them. The CDR3 DNA sequence: TGCAGTGGCGGGCGGGGGCTATCAAGCTCCTACAATGAGCAGTTCTTC. It is translated as CSGGRGLSSSYNEQFF.

This clonotype was observed many times. This sequence joins TRBV29-1 and TRBJ2-5; no firm D call. The CDR3 is 12 amino acids. CDR1 and CDR2 from the germline V gene are SQVTM and ANQGSEA. V lost 0 bases to trimming and J lost 5 bases, with 7 bases between them. In nucleotides, the CDR3 is TGCAGCGTTGAAGAACCGCGGGAGACCCAGTACTTC. Its translation: CSVEEPRETQYF. Using reference TRBV29-1 and TRBJ2-5 for the parts outside the CDR3, the full variable domain is SAVISQKPSRDICQRGTSLTIQCQVDSQVTMMFWYRQQPGQSLTLIATANQGSEATYESGFVIDKFPISRPNLTFSTLTVSNMSPEDSSIYLCSVEEPRETQYFGPGTRLLVL.

This clonotype was recorded a few times. The rearrangement uses TRBV7-3 and TRBJ2-3; D perhaps matches TRBD2 (7 bases). CDR3 size: 15 residues. Trimming took 1 base from V and 5 from J, leaving 13 bases between them. Germline V gene data show CDR1 as SGHTA and CDR2 as FQGTGA. CDR3: CASSLIGGAGDTQYF. DNA for the CDR3: TGTGCCAGCAGCTTAATTGGGGGGGCCGGAGATACGCAGTATTTT.

Comments on this clonotype: A much larger clone is a single base away; this may be a read error. The chain is built from TRBV5-1 and TRBJ1-2; TRBD1 matches at 12 bases. Losses at the gene ends were 0 bases for V and 7 bases for J; bases not matched to a gene: 4. This CDR3 has 15 amino acids. The V gene's germline CDR1 is SGHRS and CDR2 YFSETQ. The CDR3 sequence is CASSLGGTGGFGYTF. The CDR3 coding sequence is TGCGCCAGCAGCTTGGGAGGGACAGGGGGCTTTGGCTACACCTTC.

The chain uses TRBV7-8 and TRBJ1-2; D call uncertain. Germline CDR1 and CDR2: SGHVS and FQNEAQ. The V end lost 2 bases, the J end lost 1 base, and 11 bases lay between the germline ends. CDR3 length equals 15 residues. In nucleotides, the CDR3 is TGTGCCAGCAGCTTACTGGGCCTATATAACTATGGCTACACCTTC. Translated: CASSLLGLYNYGYTF.

This clonotype was recorded at least ten times. The chain is built from TRBV20-1 and TRBJ2-5; 8 bases align to TRBD2. CDR1 is DFQATT and CDR2 is SNEGSKA in the germline V gene (reference sequence). After removal of 5 bases from V and 5 bases from J, the junction contained 7 bases not matched to a gene. The CDR3 contains 13 residues. CDR3: CSAETGTRETQYF. As DNA, the CDR3 is TGCAGTGCTGAGACGGGGACTAGGGAGACCCAGTACTTC.

With respect to this clonotype: A much larger clonotype is one base distant, so this may be a read error. The chain has TRBV3-1 and TRBJ2-1; D is unclear. V was trimmed by 3 bases and J by 2 bases, leaving 8 bases between them. This CDR3 comprises 14 residues. In germline, CDR1 is LGHDT, CDR2 YNNKEL (reference sequence). CDR3 coding DNA: TGTGCCAGCAGCCAGACTGGGACCTACAATGAGCAGTTCTTC. The encoded protein is CASSQTGTYNEQFF.

This sequence joins TRBV7-3 and TRBJ2-3, with 10 bases fitting TRBD2. Germline-derived CDR1 and CDR2 are SGHTA and FQGTGA. With V trimmed by 2 bases and J by 2 bases, 10 bases remained unmatched. This CDR3 spans 18 amino acids. CDR3 region: CASSLGRSSGGPTDTQYF. The DNA of the CDR3 is TGTGCCAGCAGCTTAGGTCGATCTAGCGGGGGCCCCACAGATACGCAGTATTTT.

This clonotype was counted a single time. A much larger clone differs from this one at a single base, so this may be a read error. The conserved final phenylalanine or tryptophan is absent from the CDR3, which likely points to a read error. V gene TRBV3-1 combines with J gene TRBJ2-4; 10 bases are a match to TRBD2. The V and J ends lost 3 bases and 8 bases, in that order; junction bases with no gene match: 7. The CDR3 is 15 residues long. CDR1 is LGHDT, CDR2 YNNKEL, per germline (reference sequence). CDR3 residues: CASSHSAGGNDIQYY. The CDR3 nucleotides read TGTGCCAGCAGCCACTCAGCGGGGGGGAACGACATTCAGTACTAC.

This clonotype was seen at least ten times. J is TRBJ2-1 and V is TRBV12-3 or TRBV12-4; 13 nucleotides line up with TRBD2. V shed 5 bases and J 7 bases; nucleotides not matched to a gene: 8. CDR3 length: 16 amino acids. The CDR3 nucleotides read TGTGCCAGCAGTCCTACTAGCGGGGGGGCCCCGAATGAGCAGTTCTTC. Translation gives CASSPTSGGAPNEQFF.

Many counts were recorded for this clonotype. The chain links TRBV11-2 to TRBJ2-5; no definite D call. The germline gives CDR1 SGHAT, CDR2 FQNNGV. The V and J ends lost 5 bases and 7 bases respectively, with 14 bases between them. There are 13 residues in the CDR3. The CDR3 bases are TGTGCCAGCAGCCTAGGGCCTAAAGGGACCCAGTACTTC. Protein: CASSLGPKGTQYF.

J is TRBJ2-1 and V is TRBV12-3 or TRBV12-4, with D tentatively TRBD2 (6 bases). V dropped 3 bases and J dropped 0 bases, with 9 bases sitting between them. The CDR3 spans 15 residues. CDR3 sequence reads: CASSFAGSSYNEQFF. Here the CDR3 DNA reads TGTGCCAGCAGTTTCGCGGGGAGCTCCTACAATGAGCAGTTCTTC.

This clonotype occurred many times. The rearrangement links TRBV12-3 or TRBV12-4 to TRBJ2-7, with 9 bases identical to TRBD1. With V trimmed by 6 bases and J by 6 bases, 3 bases remained unmatched. The CDR3 spans 12 residues. CDR3 coding DNA: TGTGCCAGCAGCGGGACAGGGCCCGAGCAGTACTTC. It translates to CASSGTGPEQYF.

In this sample, this clonotype turned up many times. V and J are TRBV9 and TRBJ2-7; D is ambiguous. V shed 0 bases and J shed 0 bases, with 7 bases lying between them. CDR1 is SGDLS and CDR2 is YYNGEE in the germline V gene. The CDR3 is 14 residues long. This CDR3 reads CASSVGQSSYEQYF. CDR3 coding DNA: TGTGCCAGCAGCGTAGGCCAGAGCTCCTACGAGCAGTACTTC.

This clonotype was counted a few times. This chain links TRBV5-6 with TRBJ2-4; 7 nucleotides line up with TRBD2. Germline V CDR1 and CDR2: SGHDT, YYEEEE. J lost 1 base, V lost 0 bases, and 4 bases had no gene match. CDR3 length: 16 residues. CDR3 residues: CASSLAGRAAKNIQYF. CDR3 nucleotides: TGTGCCAGCAGCTTGGCTGGGAGGGCGGCCAAAAACATTCAGTACTTC.

This clonotype was observed at least ten times. The chain uses TRBV7-2 and TRBJ1-5; 8 positions agree with TRBD1. The CDR3 runs to 14 residues. Germline assignment: CDR1 SGHTA and CDR2 FQGNSA. Unmatched junction bases numbered 6, after V lost 5 bases and J lost 6 bases. The CDR3 DNA follows: TGTGCCAGCAGCCAGGACAGGGACGGTCAGCCCCAGCATTTT. It encodes CASSQDRDGQPQHF.

The chain employs TRBV27 and TRBJ1-2; no definite D call. V lost 3 bases and J lost 0, with 14 bases in between. The CDR3 runs 16 residues. Germline V gene lookup returns CDR1 MNHEY and CDR2 SMNVEV (reference sequence). The CDR3 DNA sequence: TGTGCCAGCAGTTTCGTATGGTCAGGAGCTAACTATGGCTACACCTTC. It codes for CASSFVWSGANYGYTF.

This clonotype was found many times. The V call is TRBV27, the J call TRBJ2-1; D gene uncertain. The CDR3 has 18 residues. V lost 1 base and J 3 bases, leaving 19 bases between the germline ends. CDR1 and CDR2 from the germline V gene are MNHEY and SMNVEV (reference sequence). The CDR3: CASSLFFMGISSYNEQFF. CDR3 nucleotide sequence: TGTGCCAGCAGTTTATTCTTTATGGGTATTTCAAGCTACAATGAGCAGTTCTTC.

This clonotype was seen at least ten times. The chain is built from TRBV12-3 or TRBV12-4 and TRBJ2-1, with 11 bases lining up with TRBD1. Trimming cost V 4 bases and J 8 bases; bases outside gene matches: 7. This CDR3 comprises 15 residues. The CDR3 DNA reads TGTGCCAGCAGTTGGACAGGGGGCGCGAGTGATGAGCAGTTCTTC. This sequence encodes CASSWTGGASDEQFF.